These 15 T cell receptor beta chains were all obtained from the same sample, sequenced in a study of post-analysis software for immune sequencing data. Regarding the study as a whole: Five TRBV segments were significantly more frequent in patients than in controls. TRBV5-6, TRBV5-1 and TRBV20-1 were among these segments.

Their antigen targets remain unknown. The TCR beta cDNA libraries carried unique molecular identifiers. TCRdb independently ran MiXCR on the PCR reads; one entry per CDR3 protein. The sample contains roughly 410,000 distinct CDR3 sequences, approximately 33% of which appear only once. Sequenced input: blood. The receptors stem from a girl between 5 and 17 years old with multiple sclerosis.

The V and J genes are TRBV20-1 and TRBJ1-6, with unresolved D. This CDR3 comprises 16 residues. V gave up 5 bases and J gave up 0 bases, with 14 bases separating them. Germline V gives CDR1 DFQATT, CDR2 SNEGSKA (reference sequence). The chain's CDR3 is CSALPPGVSYNSPLHF. As DNA, the CDR3 is TGCAGTGCTCTTCCACCTGGAGTCTCCTATAATTCACCCCTCCACTTT.

The chain recombines TRBV7-3 with TRBJ2-3, with 11 nucleotides matching TRBD2. Germline CDR1 and CDR2: SGHTA and FQGTGA. This CDR3 is 16 amino acids long. The J segment lost 6 bases and the V segment lost 5 bases, leaving 10 bases of the junction unmatched. The CDR3 reads CASSQGLAEAGDTQYF. The CDR3, as DNA: TGTGCCAGCAGCCAGGGACTAGCGGAGGCGGGGGATACGCAGTATTTT.

The V and J genes are TRBV4-1 and TRBJ2-2; 11 bases line up with TRBD2. The CDR3 is 15 residues long. Losses at the gene ends were 4 bases for V and 5 bases for J; bases not matched to a gene: 3. CDR1 and CDR2 from the germline V gene are MGHRA and YSYEKL. The CDR3 DNA reads TGCGCCAGCAGCCTTACTAGCGGGGGAACCGGGGAGCTGTTTTTT. Its protein product is CASSLTSGGTGELFF.

V usage is TRBV20-1 and J usage is TRBJ2-7; D remains unclear. The CDR3 loop spans 11 amino acids. The germline gives CDR1 DFQATT, CDR2 SNEGSKA (reference sequence). V gave up 1 base and J gave up 4 bases, with 5 bases separating them. CDR3 in amino acids: CSARGTYEQYF. The CDR3 coding sequence is TGCAGTGCTAGAGGCACGTACGAGCAGTACTTC.

This clonotype was detected only a few times. V is TRBV20-1 and J is TRBJ2-7; 8 bases are a match to TRBD2. This CDR3 has 13 amino acids. CDR1 and CDR2 from the germline V gene are DFQATT and SNEGSKA (reference sequence). With 5 bases clipped from V and 5 bases from J, the junction kept 8 bases outside the gene matches. The CDR3 loop is CSALSGLVNEQYF. As DNA, the CDR3 is TGCAGTGCTCTTTCGGGACTAGTTAACGAGCAGTACTTC.

V and J are TRBV12-3 or TRBV12-4 and TRBJ1-2; no definite D call. The CDR3 runs to 13 residues. The germline V and J ends were trimmed by 1 base and 2 bases, with 5 bases remaining between them. CDR3 nucleotide sequence: TGTGCCAGCAGTTTAGTCACGAACTATGGCTACACCTTC. Translated: CASSLVTNYGYTF.

This chain links TRBV7-2 with TRBJ2-3, with D perhaps TRBD1 or TRBD2 (5 bases each). V was trimmed by 5 bases and J by 6 bases, leaving 24 bases between them. CDR1 is SGHTA and CDR2 is FQGNSA in the germline V gene. The CDR3 runs 17 residues. The CDR3 DNA sequence: TGTGCCAGCAGCCTACCCTCACCACAGGCCCGAGGGGATACGCAGTATTTT. As protein: CASSLPSPQARGDTQYF.

This clonotype was seen only a few times. V is TRBV6-1 and J is TRBJ1-4; D remains unclear. Germline values: CDR1 MNHNS, CDR2 SASEGT. V shed 3 bases and J shed 8 bases, with 19 bases lying between them. The CDR3 is made up of 16 amino acids. The CDR3 loop is CASSEGGSPLREKLFF. The CDR3 DNA reads as TGTGCCAGCAGTGAGGGAGGGAGTCCCTTACGAGAAAAACTGTTTTTT.

This clonotype was found a few times. This chain links TRBV25-1 with TRBJ2-3; possible D gene TRBD1, 6 bases. Trimming shortened V by 8 bases and J by 6 bases, and 12 bases separated the two germline ends. This CDR3 has 12 residues. Germline CDR1 MGHDK, CDR2 SYGVNS. This CDR3 reads CASGGGWDTQYF. DNA of the CDR3: TGTGCCAGCGGGGGCGGATGGGATACGCAGTATTTT.

The rearrangement uses TRBV19 and TRBJ1-2; tentative D call: TRBD1 (6 bases). From germline, CDR1 is LNHDA and CDR2 SQIVND (reference sequence). This CDR3 has 14 residues. Trimming removed 3 bases from V and 7 bases from J, with 15 bases in between. In nucleotides, the CDR3 is TGTGCCAGTAGTATTGGAGGGGGGCCAGGTGGCTACACCTTC. Translated: CASSIGGGPGGYTF.

The V call is TRBV28, the J call TRBJ2-1; weak D call: TRBD1 (6 bases). Germline CDR1 MDHEN, CDR2 SYDVKM. The CDR3 is made up of 15 amino acids. V shed 5 bases and J shed 0 bases, with 11 bases lying between them. The CDR3 DNA follows: TGTGCCAGCAGTATCAGGGGTGGCTCCTACAATGAGCAGTTCTTC. Translating gives CASSIRGGSYNEQFF.

The sample holds a few counts of this clonotype. CDR3 in amino acids: CASSLPLAWGNADTQYF. DNA for the CDR3: TGTGCCAGCAGCCTCCCCCTAGCTTGGGGGAACGCAGATACGCAGTATTTT. The chain joins TRBV14 to TRBJ2-3; the D gene could be TRBD1 or TRBD2 (5 bases each). Germline V gene lookup returns CDR1 SGHDN and CDR2 FVKESK. Trimming pared 4 bases from V and 4 bases from J, leaving 21 bases between. The CDR3 is 17 amino acids.

The chain is built from TRBV29-1 and TRBJ2-3, with 8 positions matching TRBD2. The CDR3 is made up of 13 amino acids. The germline CDR1 and CDR2 sequences are SQVTM and ANQGSEA. V was pared by 7 bases and J by 6 bases, with 9 bases of the junction left unmatched. Here the CDR3 DNA reads TGCAGCGCCGGAGGGACTAGGGGCGATACGCAGTATTTT. Amino acid sequence: CSAGGTRGDTQYF.

This clonotype turned up a few times. V is TRBV3-1 and J is TRBJ2-7; 10 bases align to TRBD1. The CDR3 contains 15 residues. Germline V CDR1 and CDR2: LGHDT, YNNKEL (reference sequence). V lost 1 base, J lost 2 bases, and 2 bases stayed unmatched. Here the CDR3 reads CASSQAGTGAYEQYF. The CDR3 nucleotides are TGTGCCAGCAGCCAAGCCGGGACAGGGGCCTACGAGCAGTACTTC.

The J gene is TRBJ1-4, the V gene TRBV6-5, with 7 bases identical to TRBD1. Germline CDR1 reads MNHEY; CDR2 reads SVGAGI. There are 16 residues in the CDR3. The V gene end was trimmed by 6 bases and the J gene end by 4 bases; junction bases not matched to a gene: 11. The CDR3 DNA sequence: TGTGCCAGCAGACCGACAGGGAAATCCGGTAATGAAAAACTGTTTTTT. Its translation is CASRPTGKSGNEKLFF.